This is a list of T cell receptor beta chains from one sample in a study of CD8+ T cells in alopecia areata. Only in-frame clones appear in the TCRdb table, and some are missing; sequencing was by immunoSEQ multiplex PCR. The sample yields 130,000 to 150,000 clones, roughly four fifths seen once. The input for sequencing was CD8+ T cells sorted from blood, taken at week 4, from a patient treated with tofacitinib. The receptors here all came from a human donor with alopecia areata. The CDR3 runs from the conserved cysteine through the conserved F or W. The D gene is left open where the match is weak. For some rows the clone size is stated as once, few or many, or as a class when expanded; others skip it.

D gene: -
V gene: TRBV7-8
clone size: few
J gene: TRBJ2-3
CDR3 DNA: TGTGCCAGCAGCTTAGCCCCCCCGTCGGATACGCAGTATTTT
CDR3 protein: CASSLAPPSDTQYF

D gene: -
V gene: TRBV12-5
clone size: -
J gene: TRBJ2-3
CDR3 DNA: TGTGCTAGTGGTTTCCAGGTCCGAATGTCGGTCGAGGGAGATACGCAGTATTTT
CDR3 protein: CASGFQVRMSVEGDTQYF

D gene: -
V gene: TRBV10-2
clone size: -
J gene: TRBJ1-5
CDR3 DNA: TGCGCCAGCATAGAGTCTCCCGAGGGAAATCAGCCCCAGCATTTT
CDR3 protein: CASIESPEGNQPQHF

D gene: -
V gene: TRBV7-9
clone size: few
J gene: TRBJ1-2
CDR3 DNA: TGTGCCAGCAGCTTAGAAGGGACTGGCGGCTACACCTTC
CDR3 protein: CASSLEGTGGYTF

D gene: -
V gene: TRBV18
clone size: -
J gene: TRBJ1-1
CDR3 DNA: TGTGCCAGCTCACCATATACACGGGAATCAGGCTACGCCTTGAACACTGAAGCTTTCTTT
CDR3 protein: CASSPYTRESGYALNTEAFF

D gene: -
V gene: TRBV5-6
clone size: -
J gene: TRBJ1-6
CDR3 DNA: TGTGCCAGCAGCATGCTTCACCGGGGACCGTATAATTCACCCCTCCACTTT
CDR3 protein: CASSMLHRGPYNSPLHF

D gene: -
V gene: TRBV7-9
clone size: -
J gene: TRBJ2-7
CDR3 DNA: TGTGCCAGCAGCCTATCAAACGAGCAGTACTTC
CDR3 protein: CASSLSNEQYF

D gene: TRBD1
V gene: TRBV6-5
clone size: -
J gene: TRBJ1-6
CDR3 DNA: TGTGCCAGCAGTTATGGACAGGGGGACAAGGATTCACCCCTCCACTTT
CDR3 protein: CASSYGQGDKDSPLHF

D gene: -
V gene: TRBV9
clone size: -
J gene: TRBJ1-5
CDR3 DNA: TGTGCCAGCAGCCCCCACGGGGGGGTCGGCAATCAGCCCCAGCATTTT
CDR3 protein: CASSPHGGVGNQPQHF

D gene: -
V gene: TRBV21-1
clone size: -
J gene: TRBJ2-7
CDR3 DNA: TGTGCCAGCAGCAAAGGCGACAGGCTCACCTACGAGCAGTACTTC
CDR3 protein: CASSKGDRLTYEQYF

D gene: -
V gene: TRBV30
clone size: -
J gene: TRBJ1-1
CDR3 DNA: TGTGCCTGGAGTGTACTTGGGGGGTTGATGAACACTGAAGCTTTCTTT
CDR3 protein: CAWSVLGGLMNTEAFF

D gene: TRBD1
V gene: TRBV7-9
clone size: -
J gene: TRBJ2-5
CDR3 DNA: TGTGCCAGCAGCAAGAGACAGGGCGAAGAGACCCAGTACTTC
CDR3 protein: CASSKRQGEETQYF

D gene: -
V gene: TRBV21-1
clone size: -
J gene: TRBJ2-3
CDR3 DNA: TGTGCCAGCAGCCCGGGTGGGCGGGGGACTAGCACAGATACGCAGTATTTT
CDR3 protein: CASSPGGRGTSTDTQYF

D gene: -
V gene: TRBV7-2
clone size: -
J gene: TRBJ2-4
CDR3 DNA: TGTGCCAGCAGCGGACGGGACCTCCTAGCCAAAAACATTCAGTACTTC
CDR3 protein: CASSGRDLLAKNIQYF

D gene: -
V gene: TRBV14
clone size: -
J gene: TRBJ2-7
CDR3 DNA: TGTGCCAGCAGCCAAGAGAGCAGGGTTAAGCAGTACTTC
CDR3 protein: CASSQESRVKQYF

D gene: -
V gene: TRBV10-2
clone size: -
J gene: TRBJ2-7
CDR3 DNA: TGCGCCAGCAGTGACACCTACGAGCAGTACTTC
CDR3 protein: CASSDTYEQYF

D gene: TRBD2
V gene: TRBV9
clone size: once
J gene: TRBJ2-7
CDR3 DNA: TGTGCCAGCAGCCCCCGAGCGGGGTTCTACGAGCAGTACTTC
CDR3 protein: CASSPRAGFYEQYF

D gene: -
V gene: TRBV7-9
clone size: -
J gene: TRBJ2-5
CDR3 DNA: TGTGCCAGCAGCTTAGGAGGTCAGGCCAGGGAGACCCAGTACTTC
CDR3 protein: CASSLGGQARETQYF

D gene: TRBD1
V gene: TRBV9
clone size: -
J gene: TRBJ2-7
CDR3 DNA: TGTGCCAGCAGCGAGGAGACAGGGTACGAGCAGTACTTC
CDR3 protein: CASSEETGYEQYF

D gene: TRBD1
V gene: TRBV10-3
clone size: -
J gene: TRBJ2-3
CDR3 DNA: TGTGCCATCAGTGGGGGTTGGACAGGGCCCACAGATACGCAGTATTTT
CDR3 protein: CAISGGWTGPTDTQYF

D gene: -
V gene: TRBV29-1
clone size: -
J gene: TRBJ2-7
CDR3 DNA: TGCAGCGTTGAGACCGCAATGGCCCGGGGCTCCTACGAGCAGTACTTC
CDR3 protein: CSVETAMARGSYEQYF

D gene: -
V gene: TRBV4-2
clone size: -
J gene: TRBJ2-2
CDR3 DNA: TGTGCCAGCAGCCAAGATGTAAACAACGGGGAGCTGTTTTTT
CDR3 protein: CASSQDVNNGELFF

D gene: TRBD2
V gene: TRBV7-6
clone size: -
J gene: TRBJ2-2
CDR3 DNA: TGTGCCAGCAGCTTCACTAGCGGGGGAGCCGGGGAGCTGTTTTTT
CDR3 protein: CASSFTSGGAGELFF

D gene: TRBD1
V gene: TRBV4-1
clone size: -
J gene: TRBJ1-2
CDR3 DNA: TGCGCCAGCAGCCGATTGGACAGGTCCTATGGCTACACCTTC
CDR3 protein: CASSRLDRSYGYTF

D gene: -
V gene: TRBV7-8
clone size: -
J gene: TRBJ2-1
CDR3 DNA: TGTGCCAGCAGCCCCAACAGGGATTTCTACAATGAGCAGTTCTTC
CDR3 protein: CASSPNRDFYNEQFF

D gene: -
V gene: TRBV25-1
clone size: -
J gene: TRBJ2-1
CDR3 DNA: TGTGCCAGCAGTGAATCATATCAGAGGGGTCATGAGCAGTTCTTC
CDR3 protein: CASSESYQRGHEQFF

D gene: -
V gene: TRBV5-1
clone size: -
J gene: TRBJ2-7
CDR3 DNA: TGCGCCAGCAGCCCGGACCCGGAGGGCGAGCAGTACTTC
CDR3 protein: CASSPDPEGEQYF

D gene: TRBD1
V gene: TRBV6-5
clone size: -
J gene: TRBJ2-4
CDR3 DNA: TGTGCCAGCAGTTACAGGGGGCGGCAGTACTTC
CDR3 protein: CASSYRGRQYF

D gene: -
V gene: TRBV6-6
clone size: -
J gene: TRBJ2-5
CDR3 DNA: TGTGCCAGCAGTTACTCGACAGAAAGTTTAGAGACCCAGTACTTC
CDR3 protein: CASSYSTESLETQYF

D gene: -
V gene: TRBV6-5
clone size: -
J gene: TRBJ2-5
CDR3 DNA: TGTGCCAGCAGTTACTCGAACCTAGGAGGACAAGAGACCCAGTACTTC
CDR3 protein: CASSYSNLGGQETQYF

D gene: -
V gene: TRBV6-1
clone size: few
J gene: TRBJ2-6
CDR3 DNA: TGTGCCAGCAGTGAAGAGACAGGATCTGGGGCCAACGTCCTGACTTTC
CDR3 protein: CASSEETGSGANVLTF

D gene: -
V gene: TRBV5-4
clone size: -
J gene: TRBJ2-1
CDR3 DNA: TGTGCCAGCACCCCCGTTGGCGGCTACAATGAGCAGTTCTTC
CDR3 protein: CASTPVGGYNEQFF

D gene: TRBD1
V gene: TRBV4-1
clone size: -
J gene: TRBJ2-1
CDR3 DNA: TGCGCCAGCAGCCAACCCGGGACAGGCAACAATGAGCAGTTCTTC
CDR3 protein: CASSQPGTGNNEQFF

D gene: TRBD2
V gene: TRBV27
clone size: -
J gene: TRBJ2-1
CDR3 DNA: TGTGCCAGCAGTTTGACTAGCACCAACTACAATGAGCAGTTCTTC
CDR3 protein: CASSLTSTNYNEQFF

D gene: -
V gene: TRBV12-5
clone size: -
J gene: TRBJ2-7
CDR3 DNA: TGTGCTAGTGGTTTGACACTATCCCGGGTCGAGCAGTACTTC
CDR3 protein: CASGLTLSRVEQYF

D gene: TRBD1
V gene: TRBV10-3
clone size: -
J gene: TRBJ1-1
CDR3 DNA: TGTGCCATCAGTGAGAGAGGACAGGCCAACACTGAAGCTTTCTTT
CDR3 protein: CAISERGQANTEAFF

D gene: -
V gene: TRBV6-1
clone size: -
J gene: TRBJ2-2
CDR3 DNA: TGTGCCAGCAGGGGGCCAGGGAAGGATGCCGGGGAGCTGTTTTTT
CDR3 protein: CASRGPGKDAGELFF

D gene: -
V gene: TRBV7-9
clone size: -
J gene: TRBJ1-5
CDR3 DNA: TGTGCCAGCAGCGACGACAGCAATCAGCCCCAGCATTTT
CDR3 protein: CASSDDSNQPQHF

D gene: -
V gene: TRBV6-5
clone size: once
J gene: TRBJ2-7
CDR3 DNA: TGTGCCAGCAGAGAAGGGTATTCCTACGAGCAGTACTTC
CDR3 protein: CASREGYSYEQYF

D gene: TRBD1
V gene: TRBV7-9
clone size: -
J gene: TRBJ2-5
CDR3 DNA: TGTGCCAGCAATCTCGCAGGGGGCGATGAGACCCAGTACTTC
CDR3 protein: CASNLAGGDETQYF

D gene: TRBD1
V gene: TRBV27
clone size: -
J gene: TRBJ1-1
CDR3 DNA: TGTGCCAGCAGTTTCTTACCGGGACAGTCGAACACTGAAGCTTTCTTT
CDR3 protein: CASSFLPGQSNTEAFF

D gene: -
V gene: TRBV29-1
clone size: -
J gene: TRBJ1-1
CDR3 DNA: TGCAGCGTTCATTTTAGGTCCCCTGGCGCTTTCTTT
CDR3 protein: CSVHFRSPGAFF